A selection of T cell receptor beta chains follows, all from one sample in a study of blood T cell repertoires in COVID-19. Sequenced by immunoSEQ multiplex PCR; TCRdb stores in-frame clones only, minus some. The data hold more than 95,000 clones, with approximately 81% observed a single time. Sequenced material: peripheral blood. All receptors come from a man in his forties with active or convalescent COVID-19. Each CDR3 is given with its conserved first and last residue. A D gene is named only where the DNA matches it firmly. Size is omitted from some rows. Given values are once, few, many or a class for expanded clones.

TGTGCCAGCAGCCGAACAGGAACTGAAGCTTTCTTT	CASSRTGTEAFF	TRBJ1-1	-	TRBV3-1/TRBV3-2	-
TGTGCCAGCAGCTCCGTGGACAGGGGGAATGAAAAACTGTTTTTT	CASSSVDRGNEKLFF	TRBJ1-4	few	TRBV7-6	TRBD1
TGTGCCACTGCCCTTAAGGGGGACTACGAGCAGTACTTC	CATALKGDYEQYF	TRBJ2-7	-	TRBV6-6	-
TGTGCCTGGACGAGGGACAGGGTAGTTACCAATGAGCAGTTCTTC	CAWTRDRVVTNEQFF	TRBJ2-1	-	TRBV30	TRBD1
TGTGCCAGCAGTGAAGCAGGCAGGGGCGAGAATCAGCCCCAGCATTTT	CASSEAGRGENQPQHF	TRBJ1-5	-	TRBV2	-
TGTGCCAGCAGCTCAGGACAGGGGAATACTGAAGCTTTCTTT	CASSSGQGNTEAFF	TRBJ1-1	once	TRBV11-2	TRBD1
TGTGCCAGCAGTTACTCAGCCCGGGAACATGAAAAACTGTTTTTT	CASSYSAREHEKLFF	TRBJ1-4	-	TRBV6-5	-
TGTGCCACCAGCAGAGTGAGGACTCCTCGGGAAAAACTGTTTTTT	CATSRVRTPREKLFF	TRBJ1-4	-	TRBV15	-
TGTGCCGGGCCGGGGTCAATGAACACTGAAGCTTTCTTT	CAGPGSMNTEAFF	TRBJ1-1	-	TRBV30	-
TGTGCCAGCAGCTATAGCGGGGGAACCTACGAGCAGTACTTC	CASSYSGGTYEQYF	TRBJ2-7	-	TRBV6-6	TRBD2
TGTGCCAGCCCTCCGCCGGGAGGGCCAGGCGGGGAGCTGTTTTTT	CASPPPGGPGGELFF	TRBJ2-2	once	TRBV7-9	TRBD2
TGTGCCACCAGCAGGTCGGGATACCAAGAGACCCAGTACTTC	CATSRSGYQETQYF	TRBJ2-5	-	TRBV15	-
TGTGCCTGGAGAGACAGGGTACGGGTCGGCTACACCTTC	CAWRDRVRVGYTF	TRBJ1-2	few	TRBV30	TRBD1
TGTGCCAGCAGTTCAGGGTTATTGGGCTACACCTTC	CASSSGLLGYTF	TRBJ1-2	-	TRBV12-3/TRBV12-4	-
TGTGCCAGCAGTCTCAGGGTGGACACTGAAGCTTTCTTT	CASSLRVDTEAFF	TRBJ1-1	-	TRBV6-5	-
TGCGCCAGCAGTCCTATCGAGCGCCGGCAGCCCCAGCATTTT	CASSPIERRQPQHF	TRBJ1-5	-	TRBV4-1	-
TGTGCCAGCAGCTTAGCAGGGGCTAGCGGGGGGGCCTCCGAGACCCAGTACTTC	CASSLAGASGGASETQYF	TRBJ2-5	-	TRBV7-2	TRBD2
TGTGCCAGCAGCCCGGACAGCACCTATGGCTACACCTTC	CASSPDSTYGYTF	TRBJ1-2	-	TRBV5-5	-
TGTGCCAGTAATTATAACGAGGAGGGAATGGGCGGCTACACCTTC	CASNYNEEGMGGYTF	TRBJ1-2	few	TRBV19	-
TGTGCCAGCAGCTTGGGGGGAGGCTATGGCTACACCTTC	CASSLGGGYGYTF	TRBJ1-2	-	TRBV5-4	-
TGTGCCAGTAACCCAGCGCGGGGAAATGAGCAGTTCTTC	CASNPARGNEQFF	TRBJ2-1	-	TRBV19	-
TGCGCCAGCAGTGCTGACAGCGATCAGCCCCAGCATTTT	CASSADSDQPQHF	TRBJ1-5	-	TRBV10-1	-
TGTGCCAGCACTAGCATAATTACCTACGAGCAGTACTTC	CASTSIITYEQYF	TRBJ2-7	-	TRBV28	-
TGTGCCACCAGTGATTTGATAGGGGGCATCCACAATGAGCAGTTCTTC	CATSDLIGGIHNEQFF	TRBJ2-1	few	TRBV24-1	TRBD1
TGTGCCTGGAGTGTAAAGGGGGCGCAGATTGGCTACACCTTC	CAWSVKGAQIGYTF	TRBJ1-2	-	TRBV30	TRBD1
TGTGCCTGGAGTGGGGGGGGAGGGTTCGATGCTTTCTTT	CAWSGGGGFDAFF	TRBJ1-1	-	TRBV30	-
TGCGCCAGCAGGGAGGGGAGCACTGAAGCTTTCTTT	CASREGSTEAFF	TRBJ1-1	-	TRBV5-1	-
TGTGCCAGCAGTTTTCCCAAATCCTATGGCTACACCTTC	CASSFPKSYGYTF	TRBJ1-2	-	TRBV12-3/TRBV12-4	-
TGTGCCAGCCCCCGGCCCGGGACAGCGTTGAACACTGAAGCTTTCTTT	CASPRPGTALNTEAFF	TRBJ1-1	-	TRBV28	TRBD1
TGTGCCTGGAGTGAGGGACAGTCCCTAGGGCAGTACTTC	CAWSEGQSLGQYF	TRBJ2-7	-	TRBV30	TRBD1
TGTGCCAGCAGCGCCCACCGGGGAGACCAAGAGACCCAGTACTTC	CASSAHRGDQETQYF	TRBJ2-5	-	TRBV9	-
TGTGCCAGCAGCGTAACAAAACCCCCCGGGGAGCTGTTTTTT	CASSVTKPPGELFF	TRBJ2-2	few	TRBV2	-
TGTGCCAGCAGACCACAGAGCTATGGCTACACCTTC	CASRPQSYGYTF	TRBJ1-2	-	TRBV28	-
TGCGCCAGCAGCCAGGACAGGGGACGGACTGAAGCTTTCTTT	CASSQDRGRTEAFF	TRBJ1-1	-	TRBV4-3	TRBD1
TGTGCCATCAGGGAGACAGGGGGAGAGACCCAGTACTTC	CAIRETGGETQYF	TRBJ2-5	few	TRBV10-3	TRBD1
TGTGCCAGCAGCTTCCTTCCTAGCGGGGGAGGATACGAGCAGTACTTC	CASSFLPSGGGYEQYF	TRBJ2-7	few	TRBV7-2	TRBD2
TGTGCCAGCAGCTTCGGTCGTGAGCAGTTCTTC	CASSFGREQFF	TRBJ2-1	-	TRBV11-2	-
TGTGCCAGCAGTGAATTCGGGGGAAGGGGTATGGGCTACACCTTC	CASSEFGGRGMGYTF	TRBJ1-2	-	TRBV25-1	-
TGCGCCAGCAGCCAAGGGGAGGACAGGGACAATCAGCCCCAGCATTTT	CASSQGEDRDNQPQHF	TRBJ1-5	-	TRBV4-1	TRBD1
TGTGCCAGCAGCTTTGAGTTTTGGACAGGGAGCAATCAGCCCCAGCATTTT	CASSFEFWTGSNQPQHF	TRBJ1-5	few	TRBV5-5	TRBD1
TGTGCCAGCAGCCAAGAAAATGCGGGACAGGGAAACATTCAGTACTTC	CASSQENAGQGNIQYF	TRBJ2-4	-	TRBV3-1/TRBV3-2	TRBD1
TGTGCCAGCAGAACCGGGATTATCTATGGTGGCTACACCTTC	CASRTGIIYGGYTF	TRBJ1-2	-	TRBV2	-
TGTGCCAGCAGCGTTGGACAGGGGGCGATTAACACTGAAGCTTTCTTT	CASSVGQGAINTEAFF	TRBJ1-1	-	TRBV9	TRBD1
TGTGCCAGTAGTATAGTCCAGGCGTATGGCTACACCTTC	CASSIVQAYGYTF	TRBJ1-2	-	TRBV19	-
TGTGCCAGCAGTTTTCCGTCGACTTATTACAATGAGCAGTTCTTC	CASSFPSTYYNEQFF	TRBJ2-1	-	TRBV6-6	-
TGTGCCAGCAGCAACATAGACAGGGAGACCCAGTACTTC	CASSNIDRETQYF	TRBJ2-5	-	TRBV5-4	-
TGTGCCAGCAGCCCAGAAACAGGAGCCTATGGCTACACCTTC	CASSPETGAYGYTF	TRBJ1-2	few	TRBV7-2	-
TGCGCCAGCAGACTACAGAACACCGGGGAGCTGTTTTTT	CASRLQNTGELFF	TRBJ2-2	-	TRBV5-1	-
TGTGCCAGCTCACCGCTCGGGACAGGGGGCGGGTACACTGAAGCTTTCTTT	CASSPLGTGGGYTEAFF	TRBJ1-1	-	TRBV18	TRBD1
TGTGCCTGGAGTGTACGGGCCAGAGGGGGAAAACTGTTTTTT	CAWSVRARGGKLFF	TRBJ1-4	-	TRBV30	-
TGTGCCAGCAGCCGGGACAACGGCAATGAAAAACTGTTTTTT	CASSRDNGNEKLFF	TRBJ1-4	-	TRBV3-1/TRBV3-2	-
TGCGCCAGCAGCTCCGGGCCGGGACAGGGATGGCAGGGCTACACCTTC	CASSSGPGQGWQGYTF	TRBJ1-2	-	TRBV5-1	TRBD1
TGTGCCAGCTCAGGGTCCGATACGCAGTATTTT	CASSGSDTQYF	TRBJ2-3	-	TRBV13	-
TGTGCCAGCAGCGTAGGGCAGGACAAGCTCTTC	CASSVGQDKLF	TRBJ2-1	-	TRBV9	-
TGTGCCAGTAGTCTTCTCAATCAGCCCCAGCATTTT	CASSLLNQPQHF	TRBJ1-5	-	TRBV19	-
TGTGCCAGTTCAAGACAGGGGGCGTCGGGAAACACCATATATTTT	CASSRQGASGNTIYF	TRBJ1-3	once	TRBV28	TRBD1
TGCGCCAGCAGTATAACAGGAGATGGTCCCTACGAGCAGTACTTC	CASSITGDGPYEQYF	TRBJ2-7	once	TRBV5-1	-
TGTGCCAGCAGCCTGATGGGACACTATAATCAGCCCCAGCATTTT	CASSLMGHYNQPQHF	TRBJ1-5	-	TRBV28	-
TGTGCCAGCAGTGAAGCAGGGGGTTACTCGAACACCATATATTTT	CASSEAGGYSNTIYF	TRBJ1-3	-	TRBV2	-